Listed below are T cell receptor beta chains from one sample, sequenced in a study of T cell responses to AZD1222 COVID-19 vaccine. Sequencing was performed with immunoSEQ multiplex PCR; in TCRdb, only in-frame clones are kept and a portion is missing. The sample holds about 130,000 clones, 91% seen once. The sample here was peripheral blood, taken on day 0 of AZD1222 vaccination. These receptors were obtained from an adult in good health. The CDR3 runs from the conserved cysteine through the conserved F or W. A D gene is named only where the DNA matches it firmly. The size entry is marked missing in some rows and otherwise reads once, few, many or a size class.

abundance	d_gene	v_gene	len	j_gene	CDR3nt	CDR3aa
.	.	TRBV27	13	TRBJ1-2	TGTGCCAGCAGTTTATCGAGGAGGAGAGACTACACCTTC	CASSLSRRRDYTF
.	.	TRBV10-2	17	TRBJ1-3	TGCGCCAGCACCCAAAAGCGACAGGCACTCTCTGGAAACACCATATATTTT	CASTQKRQALSGNTIYF
.	.	TRBV6-5	14	TRBJ1-2	TGTGCCAGCAGTCCCAGGCAGGGATACTATGGCTACACCTTC	CASSPRQGYYGYTF
.	.	TRBV3-1/TRBV3-2	15	TRBJ1-2	TGTGCCAGCAGCCAAGAGGGCCAGGAGGTAGGCGGCTACACCTTC	CASSQEGQEVGGYTF
.	.	TRBV9	13	TRBJ1-5	TGTGCCAGCAGCGTAGCTCCTCGGGGGCCCCAGCATTTT	CASSVAPRGPQHF
.	TRBD1	TRBV3-1/TRBV3-2	17	TRBJ1-2	TGTGCCAGCAGCCAATACTCGACAGGGGGCGGACCCTATGGCTACACCTTC	CASSQYSTGGGPYGYTF
once	TRBD1	TRBV2	15	TRBJ2-7	TGTGCCAGCAATTTGCGGACAGGGGTGACCTACGAGCAGTACTTC	CASNLRTGVTYEQYF
.	.	TRBV2	12	TRBJ1-2	TGTGCCAGCAGTGAACGGGTACTCGGCTACACCTTC	CASSERVLGYTF
.	.	TRBV5-6	14	TRBJ1-5	TGTGCCAGCAGCTTGGGGGCAGTAAATCAGCCCCAGCATTTT	CASSLGAVNQPQHF
.	TRBD2	TRBV4-1	16	TRBJ2-1	TGCGCCAGCAGCCAAGATGTAGCGGGGAACTACAATGAGCAGTTCTTC	CASSQDVAGNYNEQFF
.	.	TRBV6-2/TRBV6-3	11	TRBJ2-1	TGTGCCAGCAGCCCTCTGAATGAGCAGTTCTTC	CASSPLNEQFF
.	TRBD2	TRBV7-2	16	TRBJ2-1	TGTGCCAGCAGCTTACCCATAGCGGGAGCCTACAATGAGCAGTTCTTC	CASSLPIAGAYNEQFF
once	.	TRBV4-3	15	TRBJ1-1	TGCGCCAGCAGCCAAGATCCCTGGTCGAACACTGAAGCTTTCTTT	CASSQDPWSNTEAFF
few	.	TRBV12-3/TRBV12-4	13	TRBJ1-1	TGTGCCAGCAGTTTCTGGGGGAACACTGAAGCTTTCTTT	CASSFWGNTEAFF
.	TRBD2	TRBV27	18	TRBJ2-3	TGTGCCAGCACTACTAGCGGGGACCGCTCCGCCCTAGTAGATACGCAGTATTTT	CASTTSGDRSALVDTQYF
.	TRBD1	TRBV9	15	TRBJ1-1	TGTGCCAGCAGCTTCTCCGGGACAGGGACCACTGAAGCTTTCTTT	CASSFSGTGTTEAFF
.	.	TRBV29-1	15	TRBJ1-3	TGCAGCGTTGGGGGGGACGTACTCTCTGGAAACACCATATATTTT	CSVGGDVLSGNTIYF
.	TRBD1	TRBV5-4	15	TRBJ1-6	TGTGCCAGCAGCTTGCAGGGGGCAGGTAATTCACCCCTCCACTTT	CASSLQGAGNSPLHF
.	TRBD1	TRBV5-6	14	TRBJ1-1	TGTGCCAGCAGCCGGGACAGGAGACACACTGAAGCTTTCTTT	CASSRDRRHTEAFF
.	TRBD1	TRBV4-2	15	TRBJ1-5	TGTGCCAGCAGCCAACAGGGACAGAACAATCAGCCCCAGCATTTT	CASSQQGQNNQPQHF
once	.	TRBV29-1	12	TRBJ2-3	TGCAGCGTTGTGGTATCCACAGATACGCAGTATTTT	CSVVVSTDTQYF
.	.	TRBV5-4	13	TRBJ2-1	TGTGCCAGCAGCTTGGGTGACATCAATGAGCAGTTCTTC	CASSLGDINEQFF
.	.	TRBV25-1	11	TRBJ1-2	TGTGCCAGGGGACACCCTTATGGCTACACCTTC	CARGHPYGYTF
.	.	TRBV30	12	TRBJ2-7	TGTGCGATGGGGTACAGCTCTGACGAGCAGTACTTC	CAMGYSSDEQYF
.	.	TRBV5-1	15	TRBJ1-2	TGCGCCAGCAGCTTGGGCCACACAGGGAAGGAGGGCTACACCTTC	CASSLGHTGKEGYTF
few	.	TRBV19	15	TRBJ2-2	TGTGCCAGTACGTCGGAAATGAGGGGCACCGGGGAGCTGTTTTTT	CASTSEMRGTGELFF
.	.	TRBV29-1	15	TRBJ2-7	TGCAGCGCTTTGAAACTGGACGGCCGACACTACGAGCAGTACTTC	CSALKLDGRHYEQYF
.	TRBD1	TRBV9	15	TRBJ2-7	TGTGCCAGCAGCGTAGGCTGGGACAGGGCCCACGAGCAGTACTTC	CASSVGWDRAHEQYF
.	TRBD2	TRBV6-4	20	TRBJ2-3	TGTGCCAGCAGTGACTCTCCCGGGAGGGCCTGGTTAGGATCCACAGATACGCAGTATTTT	CASSDSPGRAWLGSTDTQYF
.	.	TRBV29-1	13	TRBJ1-1	TGCAGCGTTGAAGATCAGAGAGAGGCTGAAGCTTTCTTT	CSVEDQREAEAFF
.	.	TRBV30	15	TRBJ2-3	TGTGCCTGGAGTGGAACAGACCAAGGCACAGATACGCAGTATTTT	CAWSGTDQGTDTQYF
.	.	TRBV7-9	12	TRBJ1-2	TGTGCCAGCAGTGGGTCGTGGGATGGCTACACCTTC	CASSGSWDGYTF
.	TRBD1	TRBV5-6	16	TRBJ1-6	TGTGCCAGCAGCGAACAGGGGGGGTCCTATAATTCACCCCTCCACTTT	CASSEQGGSYNSPLHF
.	.	TRBV7-2	19	TRBJ1-5	TGTGCCAGCAGCTTAGATAAGGGTCTTACGGGGGGCCTCAATCAGCCCCAGCATTTT	CASSLDKGLTGGLNQPQHF
.	TRBD2	TRBV29-1	16	TRBJ2-7	TGCAGCGTTGAGGGGGTTGGGCGGGAGATGGGCTACGAGCAGTACTTC	CSVEGVGREMGYEQYF
.	.	TRBV19	17	TRBJ1-3	TGTGCCAGTAGCCCCCCGGGACAAACCTTCTCTGGAAACACCATATATTTT	CASSPPGQTFSGNTIYF
.	.	TRBV29-1	12	TRBJ2-4	TGCAGCGTTGGTCCAGGAGGCAACATTCAGTACTTC	CSVGPGGNIQYF
.	.	TRBV6-6	12	TRBJ1-1	TGTGCCAGCATGGGGACGCTGAGTGAAGCTTTCTTT	CASMGTLSEAFF
.	.	TRBV10-3	13	TRBJ2-6	TGTGCCATCAGTGAGCCTGGGGCCAACGTCCTGACTTTC	CAISEPGANVLTF
.	.	TRBV10-3	16	TRBJ1-4	TGTGCCATCAGTGAGTCTGGGGCAGGGAATAATGAAAAACTGTTTTTT	CAISESGAGNNEKLFF
.	.	TRBV3-1/TRBV3-2	12	TRBJ1-1	TGTGCCAGCAGCAAGGAGCAGGGACGGGCTTTCTTT	CASSKEQGRAFF
.	TRBD1	TRBV6-1	16	TRBJ2-4	TGTGCCAGCAGTGAAAACAGGGGGAGGGCCAAAAACATTCAGTACTTC	CASSENRGRAKNIQYF
.	TRBD1	TRBV25-1	14	TRBJ1-2	TGTGCCAGCAGTGAGCCCGGGACAGGACCTGGCTACACCTTC	CASSEPGTGPGYTF
.	.	TRBV29-1	10	TRBJ2-5	TGCAGCGCCGAAGATGGAACCCAGTACTTC	CSAEDGTQYF
.	.	TRBV10-3	13	TRBJ2-7	TGTGCCATCAGTGAGCAAACGGCCTACGAGCAGTACTTC	CAISEQTAYEQYF